This T cell receptor beta chain comes out of a study of blood T cell repertoires in COVID-19. Profiled with immunoSEQ multiplex PCR; TCRdb holds only in-frame clones, not every one. The sample lists 250,000 or so clones, almost 85% seen once, with around 2% in the top ten. CDR1 and CDR2 from the germline V gene are LNHDA and SQIVND (reference sequence). The CDR3 is 16 residues long. Regarding this clone: One junction end does not reproduce the germline sequence, and a read error may be involved.

The source material was peripheral blood. The clonotype comes from a woman of 80 years or more with acute or convalescent COVID-19. The V call is TRBV19, the J call TRBJ2-2; 10 nucleotides line up with TRBD1. The CDR3 DNA follows: TGTGCCAGTAGTATGTGGACAGGGGGGAACCCCGGGGAGCTGTTTTTT. It codes for CASSMWTGGNPGELFF.